Below, 27 T cell receptor beta chains from the same sample are listed, as sequenced in a study of shared clonotypes between healthy human individuals. TCRdb keeps only in-frame clones here, not all; method: immunoSEQ multiplex PCR. The table includes about 2,500,000 clones, approximately 92% detected once. Sequencing was done on a sample of naive CD4+ T cells sorted from blood. Noted subset: CD45RA+ positively selected. The origin of the receptors is a man between 18 and 29 years old in good health.

V gene TRBV5-1 combines with J gene TRBJ2-5; TRBD2 matches at 9 bases. Germline V CDR1 and CDR2: SGHRS, YFSETQ. The CDR3 length is 15 residues. The J segment lost 4 bases and the V segment lost 5 bases, leaving 9 bases of the junction unmatched. The DNA for the CDR3 is TGCGCCAGCAGAGCTAGCGGGGACCCGACAGAGACCCAGTACTTC. Encoded protein: CASRASGDPTETQYF.

The V gene is TRBV14, the J gene TRBJ2-3, with D uncertain. V was shortened by 0 bases and J by 2 bases, with 9 bases between the two germline ends. Germline CDR1 reads SGHDN; CDR2 reads FVKESK. The CDR3 sequence is 15 residues long. In DNA form, the CDR3 reads TGTGCCAGCAGCCAAGATCTTCTCATCACAGATACGCAGTATTTT. Its translation is CASSQDLLITDTQYF.

The chain links TRBV18 to TRBJ1-1; TRBD1 agrees at 9 bases. J lost 6 bases, V lost 5 bases, and 7 bases had no gene match. From germline, CDR1 is KGHSH and CDR2 LQKENI. The CDR3 is made up of 14 amino acids. CDR3 residues: CASSSGTGIAEAFF. CDR3 nucleotide sequence: TGTGCCAGCTCATCAGGGACAGGGATCGCTGAAGCTTTCTTT.

V and J are TRBV18 and TRBJ2-3, with D possibly being TRBD2 (6 bases). The germline V and J ends were trimmed by 2 bases and 2 bases, with 14 bases remaining between them. The CDR3 loop spans 16 amino acids. Germline V lookup: CDR1 KGHSH, CDR2 LQKENI. DNA for the CDR3: TGTGCCAGCTCACCATATACTAGCTCTCTCACAGATACGCAGTATTTT. Residues: CASSPYTSSLTDTQYF. Combining the CDR3 with reference TRBV18 and TRBJ2-3 gives the whole variable domain NAGVMQNPRHLVRRRGQEARLRCSPMKGHSHVYWYRQLPEEGLKFMVYLQKENIIDESGMPKERFSAEFPKEGPSILRIQQVVRGDSAAYFCASSPYTSSLTDTQYFGPGTRLTVL.

This clone appeared a few times. V usage is TRBV4-2 and J usage is TRBJ1-6; 7 bases match TRBD1. Germline CDR1 and CDR2: LGHNA and YNFKEQ. The CDR3 length is 15 residues. The V and J ends lost 0 bases and 7 bases, in that order; junction bases with no gene match: 3. The DNA of the CDR3 is TGTGCCAGCAGCCAAGAGACAGGGAACAATTCACCCCTCCACTTT. Its translation: CASSQETGNNSPLHF.

CDR3 sequence: CAWSHFGQGSETQYF. DNA of the CDR3: TGTGCCTGGAGTCACTTTGGACAGGGAAGTGAGACCCAGTACTTC. The V and J genes are TRBV30 and TRBJ2-5; 8 bases align to TRBD1. V dropped 2 bases and J dropped 5; count of bases not matched to a gene: 10. CDR1 GTSNPN and CDR2 SVGIG come from the germline V gene (reference sequence). CDR3 length equals 15 residues.

The chain recombines TRBV5-1 with TRBJ1-6; 10 positions agree with TRBD1. Germline V gives CDR1 SGHRS, CDR2 YFSETQ. The V gene end was trimmed by 4 bases and the J gene end by 8 bases; junction bases not matched to a gene: 6. The length of the CDR3 is 15 residues. CDR3 sequence (DNA): TGCGCCAGCAGCATATCCGGGACAGGGGATTCACCCCTCCACTTT. Its translation: CASSISGTGDSPLHF.

The chain couples TRBV7-8 to TRBJ2-7; weak D call: TRBD2 (7 bases). Trimming took off 6 bases at V and 0 bases at J, with 15 bases between the two ends. This CDR3 comprises 15 residues. Germline CDR1 is SGHVS and CDR2 is FQNEAQ. As DNA, the CDR3 is TGTGCCAGCAGTTTTAGGGGGGGAAGCTCCTACGAGCAGTACTTC. It is translated as CASSFRGGSSYEQYF.

This chain links TRBV6-5 with TRBJ1-5; 10 nucleotides line up with TRBD1. There are 15 residues in the CDR3. V shed 6 bases and J 6 bases; nucleotides not matched to a gene: 8. Germline V gene sequence: CDR1 MNHEY, CDR2 SVGAGI. CDR3 nucleotide sequence: TGTGCCAGCAGCCCGGACAGGGGGGGAGGTCAGCCCCAGCATTTT. It is translated as CASSPDRGGGQPQHF.

The chain has TRBV9 and TRBJ1-2; D not certain. CDR3 length equals 14 residues. Deletions cut 4 bases from V and 4 bases from J, with 14 bases between. Germline CDR1 SGDLS, CDR2 YYNGEE. The CDR3 DNA reads TGTGCCAGCAGCTCACATGACGGAGCCTATGGCTACACCTTC. Amino acids: CASSSHDGAYGYTF.

The chain recombines TRBV20-1 with TRBJ2-1, with D perhaps matching TRBD1 (6 bases). Trimming removed 6 bases from V and 7 bases from J, with 10 bases in between. Per the germline V gene, CDR1 is DFQATT and CDR2 is SNEGSKA (reference sequence). The CDR3 length is 11 residues. The CDR3 here is CSALTGNEQFF. The CDR3 coding sequence is TGCAGTGCGTTAACAGGGAATGAGCAGTTCTTC.

The chain uses TRBV28 and TRBJ1-2; 8 bases line up with TRBD1. Trimming took 4 bases from V and 4 from J; bases not matched to a gene: 8. This CDR3 contains 15 residues. Germline-derived CDR1 and CDR2 are MDHEN and SYDVKM. In nucleotides, the CDR3 is TGTGCCAGCAGTTACTGGGACAGGCTCTTCTATGGCTACACCTTC. This translates into CASSYWDRLFYGYTF.

V gene TRBV25-1 combines with J gene TRBJ2-5; D remains unclear. The germline CDR1 and CDR2 sequences are MGHDK and SYGVNS. Trimming cost V 2 bases and J 4 bases, with 11 bases left between them. The CDR3 consists of 14 residues. As DNA, the CDR3 is TGTGCCAGCAGTGAACCCCTGCCCCGAGAGACCCAGTACTTC. This codes for CASSEPLPRETQYF.

The V call is TRBV12-5, the J call TRBJ2-7; TRBD2 matches 13 bases. The CDR3 contains 20 residues. The V gene's germline CDR1 is LGHNT and CDR2 FRNRAP. J was trimmed by 5 bases and V by 0 bases; bases with no gene match: 16. The CDR3 bases are TGTGCTAGTGGTTTGGTACTCCCCTACACTAGCGGGAGGGCCCGTGACGAGCAGTACTTC. Amino acids: CASGLVLPYTSGRARDEQYF.

The rearrangement links TRBV11-2 to TRBJ1-3; D is unclear. Trimming took off 0 bases at V and 1 base at J, with 16 bases between the two ends. CDR1 is SGHAT and CDR2 is FQNNGV in the germline V gene. CDR3 size: 18 residues. The CDR3 here is CASSLDLGPPYSGNTIYF. The CDR3, as DNA: TGTGCCAGCAGCTTAGATCTAGGTCCCCCGTATTCTGGAAACACCATATATTTT.

J is TRBJ2-5 and V is TRBV10-3; no clear D. Germline values: CDR1 ENHRY, CDR2 SYGVKD. The CDR3 sequence is 12 residues long. The ends were cut back, 0 bases at V and 5 bases at J, with 4 bases in the middle. The DNA of the CDR3 is TGTGCCATCAGTGAGTCGGAGGAGACCCAGTACTTC. Encoded protein: CAISESEETQYF.

The chain is built from TRBV4-1 and TRBJ2-7, with D perhaps matching TRBD1 (6 bases). The V and J ends lost 0 bases and 5 bases respectively, with 14 bases between them. The CDR3 runs 15 residues. Looked up from germline, CDR1 is MGHRA and CDR2 is YSYEKL. CDR3 residues: CASSQDRTGSNEQYF. The CDR3 DNA reads as TGCGCCAGCAGCCAAGATCGAACAGGGAGCAACGAGCAGTACTTC.

The table lists this clone with a count of one. This chain links TRBV6-6 with TRBJ2-1; TRBD2 agrees at 7 bases. The CDR3 loop spans 12 amino acids. Looked up from germline, CDR1 is MNHNY and CDR2 is SVGAGI (reference sequence). Losses at the gene ends were 7 bases for V and 11 bases for J; bases not matched to a gene: 8. The CDR3, as DNA: TGTGCCAGCACCTTTGGGGGAGGGCAGCAGTTCTTC. It codes for CASTFGGGQQFF.

The chain couples TRBV10-3 to TRBJ2-7; 7 positions match TRBD2. Germline V gene sequence: CDR1 ENHRY, CDR2 SYGVKD. The CDR3 covers 12 residues. V gave up 7 bases and J gave up 5 bases; unmatched junction bases: 5. CDR3 region: CAIKGGVDEQYF. The CDR3, as DNA: TGTGCCATCAAGGGAGGGGTAGACGAGCAGTACTTC.

The genes are TRBV29-1 and TRBJ1-1; 8 bases map to TRBD1. The CDR3 runs 15 residues. V gave up 7 bases and J gave up 0 bases; unmatched junction bases: 10. Looked up from germline, CDR1 is SQVTM and CDR2 is ANQGSEA. The CDR3 loop reads CSASGTGGMNTEAFF. Here the CDR3 DNA reads TGCAGCGCTTCCGGGACAGGCGGCATGAACACTGAAGCTTTCTTT.

The chain joins TRBV15 to TRBJ2-7; either TRBD1 or TRBD2 may fit D (5 bases each). CDR3 length equals 15 residues. CDR1 is LNHNV and CDR2 is YYDKDF in the germline V gene (reference sequence). V lost 4 bases to trimming and J lost 5 bases, with 18 bases between them. The DNA of the CDR3 is TGTGCCACCAGCACCTCCGGGACCAAGAGTAACGAGCAGTACTTC. Amino acids: CATSTSGTKSNEQYF.

The chain is built from TRBV13 and TRBJ2-1; 12 bases line up with TRBD2. Germline assignment: CDR1 PRHDT and CDR2 FYEKMQ (reference sequence). The V and J ends lost 7 bases and 2 bases, in that order; junction bases with no gene match: 3. CDR3 length: 15 amino acids. The CDR3 sequence: CASTGLAGTYNEQFF. The DNA for the CDR3 is TGTGCCAGCACCGGACTAGCGGGAACCTACAATGAGCAGTTCTTC.

This clone was counted a single time. Other nucleotide sequences from this sample produce the same CDR3. The V call is TRBV6-5, the J call TRBJ1-1, with 8 bases identical to TRBD1. Unmatched junction bases numbered 2, after V lost 6 bases and J lost 8 bases. CDR1 and CDR2 from the germline V gene are MNHEY and SVGAGI. The CDR3 spans 11 residues. CDR3 bases: TGTGCCAGCAGCAGGGACAGGGAAGCTTTCTTT. Residues: CASSRDREAFF.

V gene TRBV5-6 combines with J gene TRBJ2-1; TRBD1 aligns across 7 bases. This CDR3 contains 14 residues. With V trimmed by 4 bases and J by 4 bases, 5 bases remained unmatched. Germline loops: CDR1 SGHDT, CDR2 YYEEEE. The CDR3 DNA reads TGTGCCAGCAGCGAGGGGGACAGATACAATGAGCAGTTCTTC. Protein: CASSEGDRYNEQFF. Based on the CDR3 plus reference TRBV5-6 and TRBJ2-1, the full variable domain is DAGVTQSPTHLIKTRGQQVTLRCSPKSGHDTVSWYQQALGQGPQFIFQYYEEEERQRGNFPDRFSGHQFPNYSSELNVNALLLGDSALYLCASSEGDRYNEQFFGPGTRLTVL.

The V gene is TRBV10-2, the J gene TRBJ2-1, with D tentatively TRBD1 (6 bases). Deletions cut 5 bases from V and 5 bases from J, with 10 bases between. From germline, CDR1 is WSHSY and CDR2 SAAADI. The CDR3 is 13 amino acids. The CDR3 region has the DNA TGCGCCAGCAGTCAAGACAGGAACAATGAGCAGTTCTTC. Its protein product is CASSQDRNNEQFF.

CDR3 amino acids: CASFRGGGYGYTF. Written as DNA, the CDR3 is TGTGCCAGCTTTCGGGGGGGTGGCTATGGCTACACCTTC. The genes are TRBV6-5 and TRBJ1-2; D is perhaps TRBD1 (5 bases). With 8 bases removed from V and 4 bases from J, the gap between germline ends came to 14 bases. Germline V lookup: CDR1 MNHEY, CDR2 SVGAGI. The CDR3 is 13 amino acids.

The V and J genes are TRBV7-2 and TRBJ1-6; possibly TRBD1 for D (5 bases). Germline-derived CDR1 and CDR2 are SGHTA and FQGNSA. V shed 3 bases and J shed 9 bases, with 12 bases lying between them. This CDR3 region has 14 residues. The CDR3 region has the DNA TGTGCCAGCAGCTTGACAGCTAAGGGTTCACCCCTCCACTTT. Its protein product is CASSLTAKGSPLHF.